Shown below are 4 T cell receptor beta chains from a single sample sequenced in a study of T cells in Graves' hyperthyroidism and ophthalmopathy. Amplified TCR beta CDR3 regions derived from RNA transcripts. The HTBI primer set drove a first-round RT-PCR of the TCR CDR3. TCRdb re-called the multiplex PCR reads with MiXCR, one entry per CDR3 protein. The sample contains about 350,000 distinct CDR3 sequences, about 14% of which appear only once. The sequenced material came from blood. These TCRs come from a woman aged 25 to 39 with Graves' hyperthyroidism.

This clonotype was seen ten or more times. V and J are TRBV28 and TRBJ2-1, with 12 bases aligning to TRBD2. The CDR3 extends over 16 amino acids. From germline, CDR1 is MDHEN and CDR2 SYDVKM. V lost 2 bases, J lost 7 bases, and 6 bases stayed unmatched. This CDR3 is CASSLGASGRENEQFF. As DNA, the CDR3 is TGTGCCAGCAGTTTAGGGGCTAGCGGGAGGGAGAATGAGCAGTTCTTC.

Only a few counts were recorded for this clonotype. This chain links TRBV20-1 with TRBJ2-7, with TRBD2 as a possible D gene (5 bases). Per germline, CDR1 DFQATT and CDR2 SNEGSKA (reference sequence). The length of the CDR3 is 14 residues. The V and J ends lost 4 bases and 4 bases respectively, with 17 bases between them. This CDR3 reads CSAMLRENPYEQYF. CDR3 nucleotide sequence: TGCAGTGCTATGTTGAGGGAGAACCCTTACGAGCAGTACTTC.

This rearrangement joins TRBV6-2 or TRBV6-3 to TRBJ2-2; D is undetermined. CDR1 is MNHEY, CDR2 SVGEGT, per germline. V was cut by 0 bases and J by 1 base, with 6 bases left in between. The CDR3 is 15 residues long. The CDR3 nucleotides are TGTGCCAGCAGTTACTCGAGAGGGAACACCGGGGAGCTGTTTTTT. Translated: CASSYSRGNTGELFF.

This clonotype was counted many times. The gene calls are TRBV7-8 and TRBJ2-1, with TRBD1 as a possible D gene (5 bases). V dropped 2 bases and J dropped 8 bases, with 10 bases sitting between them. The CDR3 is 13 residues long. Germline lookup yields CDR1 SGHVS and CDR2 FQNEAQ. The CDR3: CASSLQGRDEQFF. The CDR3 nucleotides read TGTGCCAGCAGCTTACAGGGCCGGGATGAGCAGTTCTTC. The full variable domain, its missing parts supplied by reference TRBV7-8 and TRBJ2-1, is GAGVSQSPRYKVAKRGQDVALRCDPISGHVSLFWYQQALGQGPEFLTYFQNEAQLDKSGLPSDRFFAERPEGSVSTLKIQRTQQEDSAVYLCASSLQGRDEQFFGPGTRLTVL.